The 22 T cell receptor beta chains in this list originate from one sample, sequenced in a study of T cell repertoires in cytomegalovirus infection. Via MiXCR, TCRdb re-called the reads, giving one row per CDR3 protein. The table records a few hundred thousand distinct CDR3 sequences, 26% of them present only once. Sequencing was done on a sample of PBMCs. The receptors shown here come from a human donor in good health (CMV status not recorded). Some clones in this sample may be carry-over from other donors' samples.

This clonotype showed up many times. The chain couples TRBV7-2 to TRBJ2-1, with D possibly TRBD2 on 6 matching bases. V lost 3 bases and J lost 3, with 12 bases in between. Germline-derived CDR1 and CDR2 are SGHTA and FQGNSA. The CDR3 is made up of 15 amino acids. The CDR3: CASSFTGVLYNEQFF. As DNA, the CDR3 is TGTGCCAGCAGCTTTACGGGAGTCCTCTACAATGAGCAGTTCTTC.

This clonotype was counted many times. The CDR3 sequence: CASSGRTEAFF. The CDR3 coding sequence is TGTGCCAGCTCCGGGAGGACTGAAGCTTTCTTT. The chain couples TRBV6-6 to TRBJ1-1, with D uncertain. The CDR3 contains 11 residues. Germline CDR1 MNHNY, CDR2 SVGAGI (reference sequence). Trimming stripped 8 bases from V and 5 bases from J, with 9 bases between.

The V call is TRBV7-9, the J call TRBJ1-2; D ambiguous. Germline V gene sequence: CDR1 SEHNR, CDR2 FQNEAQ (reference sequence). The CDR3 length is 14 residues. The V end lost 2 bases, the J end lost 6 bases, and 13 bases lay between the germline ends. The CDR3 spells CASSLPASSNGYTF. The CDR3, as DNA: TGTGCCAGCAGCTTACCCGCGAGCAGTAATGGCTACACCTTC.

The sample holds a few counts of this clonotype. The chain employs TRBV7-2 and TRBJ2-2; 10 bases are shared with TRBD2. After removal of 5 bases from V and 6 bases from J, the junction contained 9 bases not matched to a gene. CDR1 is SGHTA, CDR2 FQGNSA, per germline. The CDR3 is 16 residues long. CDR3 region: CASSTLAGVLPGELFF. The CDR3 nucleotides are TGTGCCAGCAGCACGCTAGCGGGAGTACTCCCCGGGGAGCTGTTTTTT.

This clonotype turned up a few times. The J gene is TRBJ1-1, the V gene TRBV29-1, with 11 bases that match TRBD1. Germline V CDR1 and CDR2: SQVTM, ANQGSEA. CDR3 length: 13 amino acids. V was pared by 5 bases and J by 4 bases, with 3 bases of the junction left unmatched. The CDR3 DNA sequence: TGCAGCGTTTCCGGGACAGGGGGCACTGAAGCTTTCTTT. It codes for CSVSGTGGTEAFF. The full variable domain, its missing parts supplied by reference TRBV29-1 and TRBJ1-1, is SAVISQKPSRDICQRGTSLTIQCQVDSQVTMMFWYRQQPGQSLTLIATANQGSEATYESGFVIDKFPISRPNLTFSTLTVSNMSPEDSSIYLCSVSGTGGTEAFFGQGTRLTVV.

This clonotype was seen repeatedly, ten times or more. The rearrangement joins TRBV7-2 to TRBJ2-5; 10 bases are a match to TRBD2. V shed 5 bases, J shed 5 bases, and the junction held 8 bases outside the gene matches. CDR1 and CDR2 from the germline V gene are SGHTA and FQGNSA. There are 15 residues in the CDR3. This CDR3 is CASSPTPGLAETQYF. The CDR3 coding sequence is TGTGCCAGCAGCCCGACCCCGGGACTAGCGGAGACCCAGTACTTC.

The table lists this clonotype with a few counts. V gene TRBV5-6 combines with J gene TRBJ2-6; a possible D gene is TRBD2 (6 bases). V was cut by 4 bases and J by 4 bases, with 15 bases left in between. Germline assignment: CDR1 SGHDT and CDR2 YYEEEE. The CDR3 consists of 16 residues. The CDR3 here is CASSPSGRLGANVLTF. CDR3 nucleotide sequence: TGTGCCAGCAGCCCCAGCGGGCGATTAGGGGCCAACGTCCTGACTTTC.

This sequence joins TRBV19 and TRBJ2-1; TRBD1 might be the D (6 bases). V lost 1 base and J 5 bases, leaving 9 bases between the germline ends. The germline gives CDR1 LNHDA, CDR2 SQIVND (reference sequence). The CDR3 extends over 14 amino acids. In DNA form, the CDR3 reads TGTGCCAGTAGTATAGTATCAGGGGACAATGAGCAGTTCTTC. This gives the protein CASSIVSGDNEQFF.

This clonotype was recorded many times. The chain is built from TRBV7-2 and TRBJ1-4, with D unresolved. The germline V gene encodes CDR1 SGHTA and CDR2 FQGNSA. This CDR3 comprises 12 residues. Trimming took off 5 bases at V and 7 bases at J, with 8 bases between the two ends. CDR3 nucleotide sequence: TGTGCCAGCAGCCCCCGGGGTGAAAAACTGTTTTTT. Residues: CASSPRGEKLFF.

The chain is built from TRBV7-3 and TRBJ2-1, with TRBD2 identical over 8 bases. The CDR3 sequence is 17 residues long. Germline CDR1 SGHTA, CDR2 FQGTGA. The V segment lost 2 bases and the J segment 2 bases; nucleotides outside the gene matches: 8. The CDR3 DNA reads TGTGCCAGCAGCTTAGGGGGTCTAGCGGGTACCTACAATGAGCAGTTCTTC. It translates to CASSLGGLAGTYNEQFF.

This chain joins TRBV30 and TRBJ1-2; no reliable D call. Germline V lookup: CDR1 GTSNPN, CDR2 SVGIG (reference sequence). The CDR3 has 11 residues. The V end was cut by 2 bases, the J end by 8 bases, with 9 bases between. CDR3 bases: TGTGCCTGGAGTTCGGGAGTGGGCTACACCTTC. Protein product: CAWSSGVGYTF.

V is TRBV19 and J is TRBJ1-4, with 9 positions matching TRBD1. From germline, CDR1 is LNHDA and CDR2 SQIVND (reference sequence). V was pared by 4 bases and J by 7 bases, with 7 bases of the junction left unmatched. The CDR3 covers 15 residues. The CDR3 loop is CASSTRTGGGEKLFF. The CDR3 nucleotides read TGTGCCAGTAGTACCCGAACAGGGGGCGGTGAAAAACTGTTTTTT. The whole variable domain, remainder taken from reference TRBV19 and TRBJ1-4, is DGGITQSPKYLFRKEGQNVTLSCEQNLNHDAMYWYRQDPGQGLRLIYYSQIVNDFQKGDIAEGYSVSREKKESFPLTVTSAQKNPTAFYLCASSTRTGGGEKLFFGSGTQLSVL.

The V call is TRBV7-2, the J call TRBJ2-3; TRBD2 agrees at 11 bases. V shed 2 bases and J 3 bases; nucleotides not matched to a gene: 13. This CDR3 comprises 19 residues. Germline V lookup: CDR1 SGHTA, CDR2 FQGNSA. In nucleotides, the CDR3 is TGTGCCAGCAGCTTATCGATTGGGACTAGCGGTATTAAAACAGATACGCAGTATTTT. Protein: CASSLSIGTSGIKTDTQYF.

This clonotype came up once. The chain joins TRBV20-1 to TRBJ2-3; D is undetermined. Germline V gene sequence: CDR1 DFQATT, CDR2 SNEGSKA (reference sequence). The germline V and J ends were trimmed by 3 bases and 0 bases, with 13 bases remaining between them. The CDR3 has 15 amino acids. The CDR3 spells CSASEAEISTDTQYF. The CDR3 coding sequence is TGCAGTGCTAGTGAGGCGGAAATAAGCACAGATACGCAGTATTTT.

This clonotype was counted many times. V usage is TRBV10-3 and J usage is TRBJ2-7; the match to TRBD1 covers 9 bases. The germline gives CDR1 ENHRY, CDR2 SYGVKD. This CDR3 region has 18 residues. The V gene end was trimmed by 0 bases and the J gene end by 0 bases; junction bases not matched to a gene: 9. The chain's CDR3 is CAISESGQGGLSSYEQYV. Written as DNA, the CDR3 is TGTGCCATCAGTGAGTCGGGACAGGGAGGACTGAGCTCCTACGAGCAGTACGTC.

V gene TRBV7-6 combines with J gene TRBJ1-2, with a tentative D call TRBD1 (6 bases). V lost 3 bases, J lost 7 bases, and 15 bases lay in between. CDR1 is SGHVS and CDR2 is FNYEAQ in the germline V gene. The CDR3 sequence is 14 residues long. The chain's CDR3 is CASSFLGGQVGYTF. Written as DNA, the CDR3 is TGTGCCAGCAGCTTTCTTGGGGGCCAGGTTGGCTACACCTTC.

This sequence joins TRBV29-1 and TRBJ2-1; 11 bases line up with TRBD2. The CDR3 consists of 16 residues. CDR1 SQVTM and CDR2 ANQGSEA come from the germline V gene. After removal of 6 bases from V and 0 bases from J, the junction contained 7 bases not matched to a gene. The CDR3 DNA reads TGCAGCGTGCTGACTAGCGGGATAGGCTCCTACAATGAGCAGTTCTTC. Amino acid sequence: CSVLTSGIGSYNEQFF.

This clonotype has just a few counts. This rearrangement joins TRBV7-6 to TRBJ2-1, with 9 bases that match TRBD1. This CDR3 is built from 14 residues. The germline V gene has CDR1 SGHVS and CDR2 FNYEAQ. The V segment lost 5 bases and the J segment 5 bases; nucleotides outside the gene matches: 4. CDR3 in amino acids: CASSRDRGDNEQFF. CDR3 DNA: TGTGCCAGCAGCCGAGACAGGGGGGACAATGAGCAGTTCTTC.

V gene TRBV10-3 combines with J gene TRBJ2-7, with a possible D match to TRBD2 (5 bases). V was trimmed by 0 bases and J by 4 bases, leaving 10 bases between them. This CDR3 is 14 amino acids long. Germline V gene sequence: CDR1 ENHRY, CDR2 SYGVKD. The CDR3 DNA reads TGTGCCATCAGTGAGTCGAAGGGAGCATACGAGCAGTACGTC. This gives the protein CAISESKGAYEQYV.

This clonotype occurred a few times. V gene TRBV7-9 combines with J gene TRBJ2-7; TRBD2 agrees at 10 bases. With 1 base clipped from V and 4 bases from J, the junction kept 13 bases outside the gene matches. This CDR3 contains 18 residues. The germline CDR1 and CDR2 sequences are SEHNR and FQNEAQ (reference sequence). CDR3 residues: CASSLGGLARYGGYEQYV. CDR3 bases: TGTGCCAGCAGCTTAGGGGGACTAGCGAGGTATGGAGGGTACGAGCAGTACGTC.

The chain combines TRBV6-8 with TRBJ2-7; the match to TRBD2 covers 7 bases. This CDR3 is 14 amino acids long. Germline V gives CDR1 MNHGY, CDR2 SAAAGT. Unmatched junction bases numbered 8, after V lost 5 bases and J lost 4 bases. DNA of the CDR3: TGTGCCAGCAGTCAGGGAGGGTTTGGGTACGAGCAGTACGTC. Its translation is CASSQGGFGYEQYV.

The CDR3 coding sequence is TGCAGTGCTAGCGGGGACTCCTACGAGCAGTACTTC. It specifies CSASGDSYEQYF. The rearrangement uses TRBV20-1 and TRBJ2-7; tentative D call: TRBD2 (5 bases). The V and J ends lost 3 bases and 0 bases respectively, with 6 bases between them. Germline V CDR1 and CDR2: DFQATT, SNEGSKA (reference sequence). The CDR3 is made up of 12 amino acids.